This T cell receptor beta chain was recovered during a study of shared clonotypes between healthy human individuals. The authors ran the assay at deep level. This table comes from immunoSEQ multiplex PCR, and its TCRdb copy is limited to in-frame clones, with some not included. The data contain about 2.3 million clones, over 90% of them singletons. A CD45RA+ naive subset and a CD45RA-negative memory subset were split from CD4+ cells. This CDR3 contains 17 residues. Germline V gene lookup returns CDR1 MDHEN and CDR2 SYDVKM. Trimming left V 3 bases short and J 0 bases short, with 12 bases between. This sequence originates from a man aged 18-30 years in good health. Some clones in this sample may be carry-over from other donors' samples. V usage is TRBV28 and J usage is TRBJ2-6; D may match TRBD1 or TRBD2 (6 bases each). Sequencing was carried out using naive CD4+ T cells from PBMCs. Sample subset: CD45RA+ positively selected. CDR3 sequence: CASSFRGGISGANVLTF. The CDR3, as DNA: TGTGCCAGCAGTTTTCGAGGGGGGATCTCTGGGGCCAACGTCCTGACTTTC.